This T cell receptor (beta chain) was retrieved from a study of post-analysis software for immune sequencing data. Study-wide results and limits: Normalized Chao1 diversity was significantly reduced in patients versus controls. Patients showed TRBV5-6, TRBV5-1 and TRBV20-1 among four to six TRBV segments more frequent than in controls.

Trimming took 2 bases from V and 3 from J, leaving 11 bases between them. The length of the CDR3 is 15 residues. A note on this clonotype: Its antigen is undetermined.

Each TCR beta cDNA library carried unique molecular identifiers. Input populations of about 0.85 to 11 million T cells gave rise to 500,000 or so cDNA molecules. TCRdb fed the PCR reads into MiXCR, producing one record per CDR3 protein. The sample yields fewer than 850,000 distinct CDR3 sequences, roughly 27% seen once. V and J are TRBV5-7 and TRBJ2-2, with D perhaps matching TRBD1 (5 bases). TRBV5-7 is an open reading frame whose function is uncertain. The sequenced sample was blood. The origin of this receptor is a girl aged 5 to 17 with multiple sclerosis. The CDR3 here is CASSFKGVDTGELFF. DNA for the CDR3: TGTGCCAGCAGCTTTAAAGGGGTCGACACCGGGGAGCTGTTTTTT.